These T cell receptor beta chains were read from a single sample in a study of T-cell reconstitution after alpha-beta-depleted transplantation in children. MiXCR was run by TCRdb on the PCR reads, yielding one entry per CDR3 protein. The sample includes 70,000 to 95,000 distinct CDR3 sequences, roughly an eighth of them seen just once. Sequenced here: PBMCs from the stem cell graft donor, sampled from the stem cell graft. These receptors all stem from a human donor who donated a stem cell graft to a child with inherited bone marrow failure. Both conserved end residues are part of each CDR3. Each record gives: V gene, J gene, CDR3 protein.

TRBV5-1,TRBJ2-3,CASSPDRGEDTQYF
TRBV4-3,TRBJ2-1,CASSQDRSGLAGIRNEQFF
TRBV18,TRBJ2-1,CASSPGLAGAGEQFF
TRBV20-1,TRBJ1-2,CSTGDGYRDLGYTF
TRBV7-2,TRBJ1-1,CASSFGTEAFF
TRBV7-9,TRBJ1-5,CASSLDSEPAQPQHF
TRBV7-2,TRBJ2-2,CASSLVGVVGELFF
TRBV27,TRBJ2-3,CASSTWHTQYF
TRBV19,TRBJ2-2,CASTHTEGKNTGELFF
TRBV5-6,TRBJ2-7,CASSLTPTYEQYF
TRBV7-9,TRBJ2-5,CASGTGTGGTQYF
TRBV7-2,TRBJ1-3,CASSLTVGLAGNTIYF